This TCR beta chain is from a study of neurological immune-mediated disorders. Deletions cut 4 bases from V and 4 bases from J, with 8 bases between. This CDR3 has 12 amino acids. CDR1 is MNHEY, CDR2 SMNVEV, per germline (reference sequence). This clonotype was observed many times. TCRdb reanalysed the 5' RACE reads using MiXCR and keeps one entry per CDR3 protein. The table shows 77,000 or so distinct CDR3 sequences, with around 9.9% occurring only once. V is TRBV27 and J is TRBJ2-7, with no clear D. This clonotype was sampled from a man in his fifties in good health. The source material was PBMCs. Written as DNA, the CDR3 is TGTGCCAGCAGTTCAGTGGGTTACGAGCAGTACTTC. It specifies CASSSVGYEQYF.